What follows describes a single TCR beta chain. Antigen unknown. The sample belongs to a study of monozygotic twins with inflammatory bowel disease. General study points: Patient repertoires may have gained variability from differing immunosuppressive treatments. Using the inverse Simpson index, IBD patients had lower TCRbeta diversity than healthy co-twins.

The CDR3 runs to 14 residues. Germline CDR1 and CDR2: SGHKS and YYEKEE (reference sequence). TCRdb reprocessed the 5' RACE reads and stores each CDR3 protein as one record, lacking DNA. Here the sample table reports more than 300,000 distinct CDR3 sequences. The chain combines TRBV5-5 with TRBJ2-3. The clonotype originates from a human donor with ulcerative colitis or Crohn's disease, or a healthy co-twin of an affected twin (not recorded which). Sequenced input: blood. CDR3 in amino acids: CASSWGSDPDTQYF.